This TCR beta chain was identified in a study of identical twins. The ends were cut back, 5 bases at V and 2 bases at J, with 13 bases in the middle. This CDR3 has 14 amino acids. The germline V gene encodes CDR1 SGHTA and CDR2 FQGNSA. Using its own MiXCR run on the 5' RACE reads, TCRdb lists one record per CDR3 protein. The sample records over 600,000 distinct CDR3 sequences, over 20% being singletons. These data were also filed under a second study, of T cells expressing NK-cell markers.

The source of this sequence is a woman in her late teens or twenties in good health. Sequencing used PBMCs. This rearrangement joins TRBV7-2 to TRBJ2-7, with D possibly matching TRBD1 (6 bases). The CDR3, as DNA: TGTGCCAGCAGCCGAGTCGGGACAACCTACGAGCAGTACTTC. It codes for CASSRVGTTYEQYF.